This T cell receptor (beta chain) was obtained from a study of cytomegalovirus exposure and HLA in healthy donors. General study points: Accounts indicate the classifier identified cytomegalovirus status with strong specificity and sensitivity.

About this clone itself: Its specificity is unknown.

PCR employed 60 Vbeta and 13 Jbeta primers. Profiled with immunoSEQ multiplex PCR; TCRdb holds only in-frame clones, not every one. The data contain 77,000 or so clones, 70% to 85% of them seen just once; the ten biggest clones take up approximately 20%. The ends were cut back, 8 bases at V and 6 bases at J, with 7 bases in the middle. The CDR3 loop spans 11 amino acids. CDR1 and CDR2 (germline): MDHEN, SYDVKM. Material: PBMCs. This sequence originates from a man in his sixties or seventies in good health and CMV-seropositive. The chain combines TRBV28 with TRBJ2-2; D might be TRBD2 (5 bases). CDR3 in amino acids: CASYGAGELFF. The DNA of the CDR3 is TGTGCCAGCTACGGGGCCGGGGAGCTGTTTTTT.